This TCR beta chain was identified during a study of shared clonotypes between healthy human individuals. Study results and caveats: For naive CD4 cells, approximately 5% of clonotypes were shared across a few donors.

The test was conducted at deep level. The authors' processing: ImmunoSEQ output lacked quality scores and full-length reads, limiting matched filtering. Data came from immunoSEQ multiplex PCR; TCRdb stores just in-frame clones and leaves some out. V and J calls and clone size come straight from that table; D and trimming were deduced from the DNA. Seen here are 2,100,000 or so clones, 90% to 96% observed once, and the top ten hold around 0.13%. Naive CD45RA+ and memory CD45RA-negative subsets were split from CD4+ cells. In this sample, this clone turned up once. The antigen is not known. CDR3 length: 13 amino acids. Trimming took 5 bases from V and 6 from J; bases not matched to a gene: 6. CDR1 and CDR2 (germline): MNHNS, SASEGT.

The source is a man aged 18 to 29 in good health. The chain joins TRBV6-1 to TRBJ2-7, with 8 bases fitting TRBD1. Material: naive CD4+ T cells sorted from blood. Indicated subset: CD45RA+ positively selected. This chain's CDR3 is CASSTGQGPEQYF. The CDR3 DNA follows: TGTGCCAGCAGTACCGGACAGGGACCCGAGCAGTACTTC.